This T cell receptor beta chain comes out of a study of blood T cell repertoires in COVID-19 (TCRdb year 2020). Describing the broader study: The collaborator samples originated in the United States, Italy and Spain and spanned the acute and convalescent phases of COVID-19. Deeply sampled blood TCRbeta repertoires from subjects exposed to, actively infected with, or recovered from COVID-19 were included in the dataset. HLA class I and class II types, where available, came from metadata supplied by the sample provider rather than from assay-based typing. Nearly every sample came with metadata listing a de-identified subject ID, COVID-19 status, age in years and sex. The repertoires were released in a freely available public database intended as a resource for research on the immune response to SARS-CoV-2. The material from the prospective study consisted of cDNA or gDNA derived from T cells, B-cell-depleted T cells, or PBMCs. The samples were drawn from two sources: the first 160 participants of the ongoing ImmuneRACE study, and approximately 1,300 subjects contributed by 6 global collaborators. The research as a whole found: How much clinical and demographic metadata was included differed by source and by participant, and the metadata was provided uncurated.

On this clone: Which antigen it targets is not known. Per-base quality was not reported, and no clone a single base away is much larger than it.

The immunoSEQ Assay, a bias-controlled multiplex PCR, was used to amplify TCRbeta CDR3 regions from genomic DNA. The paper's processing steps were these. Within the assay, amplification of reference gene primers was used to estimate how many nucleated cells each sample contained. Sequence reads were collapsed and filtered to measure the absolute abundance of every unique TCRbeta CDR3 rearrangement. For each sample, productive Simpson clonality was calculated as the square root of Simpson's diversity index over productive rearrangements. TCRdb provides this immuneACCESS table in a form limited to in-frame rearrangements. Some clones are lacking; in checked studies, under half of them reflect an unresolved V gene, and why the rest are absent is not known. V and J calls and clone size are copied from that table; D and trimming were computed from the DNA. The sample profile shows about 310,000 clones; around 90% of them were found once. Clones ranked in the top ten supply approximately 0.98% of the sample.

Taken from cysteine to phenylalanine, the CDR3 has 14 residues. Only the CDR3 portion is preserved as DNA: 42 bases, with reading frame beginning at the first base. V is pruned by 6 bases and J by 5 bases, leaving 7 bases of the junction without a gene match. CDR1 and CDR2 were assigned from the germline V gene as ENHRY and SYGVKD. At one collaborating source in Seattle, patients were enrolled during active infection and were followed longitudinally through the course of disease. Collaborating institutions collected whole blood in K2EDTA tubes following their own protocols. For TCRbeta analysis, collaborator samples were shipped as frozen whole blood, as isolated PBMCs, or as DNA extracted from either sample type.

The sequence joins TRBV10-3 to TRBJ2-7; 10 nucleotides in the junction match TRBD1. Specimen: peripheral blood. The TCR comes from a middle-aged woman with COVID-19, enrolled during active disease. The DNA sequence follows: TGTGCCATCAGGCCCGGACAGGGGGGACACGAGCAGTACTTC. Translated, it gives CAIRPGQGGHEQYF.